The 25 T cell receptor beta chains listed next were all sequenced from one sample in a study of prognosis after radiotherapy for stage I lung cancer. From genomic DNA, TCR beta CDR3 was amplified by two-round multiplex PCR. Round-one PCR had primers specific to each TRBV and TRBJ gene. MiXCR was run by TCRdb on the multiplex PCR reads, yielding one entry per CDR3 protein. The sample yields about 51,000 distinct CDR3 sequences, about 35% seen once. The source material was PBMCs, sampled before or after stereotactic body radiation therapy (not recorded which). These TCRs come from a donor of 50 years or more with non-small cell lung cancer.

A note on this clonotype: Just one base apart from a much larger clone, this may be a read error. The V gene is TRBV6-2 or TRBV6-3, the J gene TRBJ2-6, with D hard to call. Trimming pared 5 bases from V and 0 bases from J, leaving 11 bases between. The V gene's germline CDR1 is MNHEY and CDR2 SVGEGT. The CDR3 is 16 residues long. For the CDR3, the DNA is TGTGCCAGCAGTGAATCCCGGCTCTCTGGGGCCAACGTCCTGACTTTC. This translates into CASSESRLSGANVLTF.

As for this clonotype: This clone may be a read error of a much larger clone one base away. The rearrangement joins TRBV20-1 to TRBJ2-5, with D tentatively TRBD2 (6 bases). V gave up 3 bases and J gave up 5 bases, with 16 bases separating them. This CDR3 has 14 amino acids. CDR1 is DFQATT, CDR2 SNEGSKA, per germline (reference sequence). Here the CDR3 reads CSASVDGSIETQYF. The CDR3 DNA reads as TGCAGTGCTAGCGTCGACGGGAGCATCGAGACCCAGTACTTC.

This clonotype occurred many times. The genes are TRBV19 and TRBJ2-2; no definite D call. Germline assignment: CDR1 LNHDA and CDR2 SQIVND (reference sequence). This CDR3 region has 17 residues. Trimming cost V 3 bases and J 1 base, with 15 bases left between them. The CDR3 region has the DNA TGTGCCAGTAGTATCCGACCCCCCTCAATGAACACCGGGGAGCTGTTTTTT. Encoded protein: CASSIRPPSMNTGELFF.

V gene TRBV6-5 combines with J gene TRBJ1-1; D is possibly TRBD1 (5 bases). The germline gives CDR1 MNHEY, CDR2 SVGAGI. The V end was cut by 4 bases, the J end by 3 bases, with 9 bases between. This CDR3 has 13 amino acids. The CDR3 reads CASSFGGYTEAFF. CDR3 in DNA: TGTGCCAGCAGTTTTGGGGGTTACACTGAAGCTTTCTTT.

This clonotype showed up many times. The chain uses TRBV30 and TRBJ2-7; 7 nucleotides agree with TRBD1. Germline CDR1 and CDR2: GTSNPN and SVGIG (reference sequence). The CDR3 extends over 15 amino acids. Trimming took 0 bases from V and 9 from J; bases not matched to a gene: 14. The CDR3: CAWSVYPGTAVPQYF. The CDR3 coding sequence is TGTGCCTGGAGTGTATACCCCGGGACAGCGGTTCCGCAGTACTTC. Complete variable domain (other parts from reference TRBV30 and TRBJ2-7): SQTIHQWPATLVQPVGSPLSLECTVEGTSNPNLYWYRQAAGRGLQLLFYSVGIGQISSEVPQNLSASRPQDRQFILSSKKLLLSDSGFYLCAWSVYPGTAVPQYFGPGTRLTVT.

In this sample, this clonotype turned up many times. This chain links TRBV20-1 with TRBJ2-3; 9 bases match TRBD2. This CDR3 has 14 amino acids. J gave up 0 bases and V 6 bases, and 4 bases lay outside the gene matches. Germline loops: CDR1 DFQATT, CDR2 SNEGSKA (reference sequence). This CDR3 is CSAETSGSTDTQYF. The CDR3 DNA reads TGCAGTGCCGAAACTAGCGGGAGCACAGATACGCAGTATTTT.

This clonotype was picked up many times. J is TRBJ2-7 and V is TRBV7-9, with a possible D match to TRBD2 (5 bases). The V gene's germline CDR1 is SEHNR and CDR2 FQNEAQ (reference sequence). There are 12 residues in the CDR3. V lost 5 bases and J lost 5, with 10 bases in between. The CDR3 bases are TGTGCCAGCAGCGCGGACGGGGACGAGCAGTACTTC. It encodes CASSADGDEQYF.

This clonotype was seen many times. The genes are TRBV20-1 and TRBJ2-1; TRBD2 matches at 13 bases. The germline V gene encodes CDR1 DFQATT and CDR2 SNEGSKA (reference sequence). J gave up 4 bases and V 5 bases, and 8 bases lay outside the gene matches. CDR3 size: 16 residues. The DNA for the CDR3 is TGCAGTGCTCAACTTCGGACTAGCGGGAGTTACAATGAGCAGTTCTTC. This encodes CSAQLRTSGSYNEQFF.

This clonotype was picked up many times. The chain links TRBV3-1 to TRBJ2-2; D uncertain. Germline V gives CDR1 LGHDT, CDR2 YNNKEL (reference sequence). The CDR3 sequence is 12 residues long. V lost 1 base and J lost 7, with 4 bases in between. Here the CDR3 reads CASSQGIGELFF. As DNA, the CDR3 is TGTGCCAGCAGCCAAGGCATCGGGGAGCTGTTTTTT.

The chain recombines TRBV12-3 or TRBV12-4 with TRBJ2-1, with D maybe TRBD2 (6 bases). V was cut by 5 bases and J by 0 bases, with 26 bases left in between. The CDR3 has 20 amino acids. CDR3 nucleotides: TGTGCCAGCAGTCCTCTTCTGTGTGGGATGGGGGGACCCTCCTACAATGAGCAGTTCTTC. Translation: CASSPLLCGMGGPSYNEQFF.

Many counts were recorded for this clonotype. The chain has TRBV20-1 and TRBJ2-7; no firm D call. The CDR3 totals 14 residues. Trimming cost V 0 bases and J 3 bases, with 12 bases left between them. Germline V gene lookup returns CDR1 DFQATT and CDR2 SNEGSKA (reference sequence). In DNA, the CDR3 is TGCAGTGCTAGAGAGTTTAGCAACGTCTACGAGCAGTACTTC. Translation gives CSAREFSNVYEQYF.

This sequence joins TRBV20-1 and TRBJ2-2; D gene unclear. Trimming removed 3 bases from V and 0 bases from J, with 8 bases in between. The CDR3 sequence is 14 residues long. The germline V gene encodes CDR1 DFQATT and CDR2 SNEGSKA (reference sequence). DNA for the CDR3: TGCAGTGCTAGGGACGTCGCGAACACCGGGGAGCTGTTTTTT. This encodes CSARDVANTGELFF.

In regard to this clonotype: It may be a read error: a sequence one base away is much more abundant. V usage is TRBV6-1 and J usage is TRBJ1-6; D remains ambiguous. This CDR3 comprises 14 residues. V was trimmed by 11 bases and J by 8 bases, leaving 19 bases between them. Germline assignment: CDR1 MNHNS and CDR2 SASEGT. The CDR3 sequence is CAAYPPGRHSPLHF. The CDR3 DNA follows: TGTGCCGCCTATCCCCCGGGGAGGCATTCACCCCTCCACTTT.

This clonotype was seen once. One junction end does not reproduce the germline sequence, and a read error may be involved. The gene calls are TRBV6-2 or TRBV6-3 and TRBJ2-3; tentatively, D is TRBD1 or TRBD2 (5 bases each). The CDR3 sequence is 15 residues long. Germline CDR1 and CDR2: MNHEY and SVGEGT. The chain's CDR3 is CASSFRLSVGDTQYF. The CDR3 DNA follows: TGTGCCAGCAGCTTCCGGCTCTCCGTGGGGGATACTCAGTATTTT.

This clonotype has more than one count but fewer than ten. A much larger clone differs from this one at a single base, so this may be a read error. V and J are TRBV7-7 and TRBJ2-2; D not resolved. CDR3 length equals 16 residues. The germline CDR1 and CDR2 sequences are SSHAT and FNYEAQ (reference sequence). The DNA for the CDR3 is TGTGCTAGCAGTCCCTCACCGGTATCTAACACCGGGGAGCTGTTTTTT. Translating it yields CASSPSPVSNTGELFF.

This clonotype has a count of ten or more. This chain uses TRBV27 with TRBJ1-1; D is unclear. Trimming left V 8 bases short and J 1 base short, with 17 bases between. The CDR3 consists of 15 residues. Per the germline V gene, CDR1 is MNHEY and CDR2 is SMNVEV (reference sequence). CDR3 nucleotides: TGTGCCAGCCCTACCGTCGGACTGCCGAACACTGAAGCTTTCTTT. Translation gives CASPTVGLPNTEAFF.

Concerning this clonotype itself: The junction differs from germline at one of its ends, possibly a read error. The chain couples TRBV12-3 or TRBV12-4 to TRBJ2-7; 12 positions agree with TRBD1. The CDR3 length is 16 residues. CDR3 amino acids: CSSSLAAGQGAYGQYF. The CDR3 DNA reads as TGTTCCAGCAGTTTAGCGGCGGGACAGGGGGCCTACGGGCAGTACTTC.

This clonotype has ten or more counts. The chain recombines TRBV7-9 with TRBJ2-6, with 8 bases matching TRBD1. Germline assignment: CDR1 SEHNR and CDR2 FQNEAQ (reference sequence). The CDR3 sequence is 17 residues long. Trimming removed 2 bases from V and 0 bases from J; junction bases left unmatched: 3. The CDR3: CASSLWGQASGANVLTF. In DNA, the CDR3 is TGTGCCAGCAGCTTATGGGGACAGGCCTCTGGGGCCAACGTCCTGACTTTC.

Many counts were recorded for this clonotype. The CDR3 protein is CASSIAYEQYF. The CDR3 DNA reads as TGTGCCAGCAGTATTGCTTACGAGCAGTACTTC. The chain is built from TRBV12-3 or TRBV12-4 and TRBJ2-7; unclear D gene. The CDR3 has 11 amino acids. The ends were cut back, 5 bases at V and 4 bases at J, with 6 bases in the middle.

This clonotype was observed a few times. A much larger clone lies a single base off, so this may be a read error. The CDR3 loop is CASRRWTANNEAFF. In DNA form, the CDR3 reads TGCGCCAGCAGAAGATGGACGGCGAACAATGAAGCTTTCTTT. The V and J genes are TRBV5-1 and TRBJ1-1; no clear D gene. This CDR3 contains 14 residues. Per germline, CDR1 SGHRS and CDR2 YFSETQ. The full variable domain, with the rest looked up from reference TRBV5-1 and TRBJ1-1, is KAGVTQTPRYLIKTRGQQVTLSCSPISGHRSVSWYQQTPGQGLQFLFEYFSETQRNKGNFPGRFSGRQFSNSRSEMNVSTLELGDSALYLCASRRWTANNEAFFGQGTRLTVV.

As to this clonotype: A far larger clone is off by one base, so a read error is likely. This chain uses TRBV6-2 or TRBV6-3 with TRBJ2-1; D call uncertain. Germline loops: CDR1 MNHEY, CDR2 SVGEGT. The ends were cut back, 5 bases at V and 9 bases at J, with 14 bases in the middle. The CDR3 consists of 13 residues. The CDR3 nucleotides are TGTGCCAGCAGTGAACGAACCACCTGTGAGCAGTTCTTC. This codes for CASSERTTCEQFF.

In its sample, this clonotype was seen many times. V usage is TRBV7-6 and J usage is TRBJ2-1, with TRBD2 matching 13 bases. CDR1 is SGHVS and CDR2 is FNYEAQ in the germline V gene. V shed 5 bases, J shed 10 bases, and the junction held 8 bases outside the gene matches. The CDR3 is 15 amino acids. CDR3 coding DNA: TGTGCCAGCAGCCCGGGGACTAGCGGGGATGACGAGCAGTTCTTC. Translating gives CASSPGTSGDDEQFF.

CDR3 bases: TGCGCCAGCAGCCGGATTCAGGGGGATGGCTACACCTTC. This codes for CASSRIQGDGYTF. The V and J genes are TRBV4-1 and TRBJ1-2, with 7 bases identical to TRBD1. The ends lost 4 bases at V and 6 bases at J; junction bases unmatched: 5. The CDR3 extends over 13 amino acids. Germline loops: CDR1 MGHRA, CDR2 YSYEKL.

This clonotype appeared once. A much larger clone differs by one base, so this may be a read error. This chain connects TRBV20-1 to TRBJ2-3, with D maybe TRBD2 (6 bases). This CDR3 spans 15 amino acids. In germline, CDR1 is DFQATT, CDR2 SNEGSKA (reference sequence). In DNA, the CDR3 is TGCAGTGCTTCCCGGAGGGTGGGAGAGGCAGATACGAAGTATTTT. Translation: CSASRRVGEADTKYF.

This clonotype was observed at least ten times. J is TRBJ1-6 and V is TRBV3-1; D uncertain. Germline loops: CDR1 LGHDT, CDR2 YNNKEL (reference sequence). The CDR3 is 14 residues long. The V gene lost 1 base and the J gene lost 8 bases, with 9 bases spanning the gap. CDR3 nucleotides: TGTGCCAGCAGCCAAGGGCCCCCTTATTCACCCCTCCACTTT. This gives the protein CASSQGPPYSPLHF. The full variable domain, in which reference TRBV3-1 and TRBJ1-6 provide the parts outside the CDR3, is DTAVSQTPKYLVTQMGNDKSIKCEQNLGHDTMYWYKQDSKKFLKIMFSYNNKELIINETVPNRFSPKSPDKAHLNLHINSLELGDSAVYFCASSQGPPYSPLHFGNGTRLTVT.